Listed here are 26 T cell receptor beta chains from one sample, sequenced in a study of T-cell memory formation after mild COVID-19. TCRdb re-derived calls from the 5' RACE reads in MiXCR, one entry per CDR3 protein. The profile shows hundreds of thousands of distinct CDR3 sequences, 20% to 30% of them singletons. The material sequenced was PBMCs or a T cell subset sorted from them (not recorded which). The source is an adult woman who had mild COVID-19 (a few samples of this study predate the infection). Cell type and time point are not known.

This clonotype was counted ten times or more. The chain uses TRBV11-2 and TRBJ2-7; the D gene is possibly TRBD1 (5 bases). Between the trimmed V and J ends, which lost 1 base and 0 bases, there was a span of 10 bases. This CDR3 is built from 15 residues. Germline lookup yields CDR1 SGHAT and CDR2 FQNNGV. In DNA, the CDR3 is TGTGCCAGCAGCTTAGGGGCAGGGCTCTCCTACGAGCAGTACTTC. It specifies CASSLGAGLSYEQYF.

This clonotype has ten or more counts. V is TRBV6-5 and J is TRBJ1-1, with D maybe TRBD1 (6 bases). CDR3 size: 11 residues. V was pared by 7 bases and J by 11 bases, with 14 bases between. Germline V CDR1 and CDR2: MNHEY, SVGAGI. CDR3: CASKKGVEAFF. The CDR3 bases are TGTGCCAGCAAAAAGGGGGTTGAGGCTTTCTTT.

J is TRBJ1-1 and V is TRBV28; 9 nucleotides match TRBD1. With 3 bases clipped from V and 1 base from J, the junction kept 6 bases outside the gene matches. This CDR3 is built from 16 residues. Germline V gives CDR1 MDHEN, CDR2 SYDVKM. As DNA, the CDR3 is TGTGCCAGCAGTTTTCCAACAGGGGGCCCGAACACTGAAGCTTTCTTT. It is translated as CASSFPTGGPNTEAFF. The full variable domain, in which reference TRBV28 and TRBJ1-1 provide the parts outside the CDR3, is DVKVTQSSRYLVKRTGEKVFLECVQDMDHENMFWYRQDPGLGLRLIYFSYDVKMKEKGDIPEGYSVSREKKERFSLILESASTNQTSMYLCASSFPTGGPNTEAFFGQGTRLTVV.

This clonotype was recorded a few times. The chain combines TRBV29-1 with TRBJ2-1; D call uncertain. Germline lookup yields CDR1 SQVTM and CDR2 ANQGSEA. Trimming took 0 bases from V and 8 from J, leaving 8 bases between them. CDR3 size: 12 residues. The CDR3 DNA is TGCAGCGTTGAAGAGGCTCGTTATGAGCAGTTCTTC. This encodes CSVEEARYEQFF.

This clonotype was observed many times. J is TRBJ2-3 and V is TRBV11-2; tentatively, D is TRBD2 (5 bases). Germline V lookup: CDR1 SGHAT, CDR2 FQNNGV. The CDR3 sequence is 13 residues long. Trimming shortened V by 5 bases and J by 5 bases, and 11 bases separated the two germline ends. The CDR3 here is CASSGSVRDTQYF. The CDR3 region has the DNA TGTGCCAGCAGCGGGAGTGTGAGAGATACGCAGTATTTT.

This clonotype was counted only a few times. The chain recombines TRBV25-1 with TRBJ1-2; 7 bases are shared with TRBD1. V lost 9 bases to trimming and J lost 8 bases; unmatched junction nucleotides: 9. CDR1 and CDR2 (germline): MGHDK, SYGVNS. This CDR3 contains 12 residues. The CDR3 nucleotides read TGTGCCAGTAACCCAGGGGGAGAGGGCTACACCTTC. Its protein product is CASNPGGEGYTF.

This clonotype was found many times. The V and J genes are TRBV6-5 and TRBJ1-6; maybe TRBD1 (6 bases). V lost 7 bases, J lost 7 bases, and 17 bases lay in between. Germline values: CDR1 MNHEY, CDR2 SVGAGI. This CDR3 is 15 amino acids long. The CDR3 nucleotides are TGTGCCAGCACCCTTAGGGTCAGGGGAAATTCACCCCTCCACTTT. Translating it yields CASTLRVRGNSPLHF.

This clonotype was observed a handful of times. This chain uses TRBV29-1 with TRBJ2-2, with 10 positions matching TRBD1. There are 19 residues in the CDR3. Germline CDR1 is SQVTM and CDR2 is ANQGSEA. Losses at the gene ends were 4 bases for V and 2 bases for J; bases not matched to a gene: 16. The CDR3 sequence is CSVGNTGQGLYLNTGELFF. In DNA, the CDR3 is TGCAGCGTTGGAAATACGGGACAGGGGCTCTACCTTAACACCGGGGAGCTGTTTTTT.

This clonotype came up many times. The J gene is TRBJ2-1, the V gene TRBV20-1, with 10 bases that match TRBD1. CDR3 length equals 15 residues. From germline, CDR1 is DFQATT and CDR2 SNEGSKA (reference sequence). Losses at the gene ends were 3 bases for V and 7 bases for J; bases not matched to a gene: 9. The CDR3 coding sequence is TGCAGTGCTAGGTGGGGACAGGGGAACCTAAATGAGCAGTTCTTC. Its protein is CSARWGQGNLNEQFF.

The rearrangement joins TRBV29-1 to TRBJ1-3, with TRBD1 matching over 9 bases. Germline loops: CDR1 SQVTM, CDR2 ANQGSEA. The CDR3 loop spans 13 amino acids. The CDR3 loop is CSGQGTIGNTIYF. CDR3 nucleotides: TGCAGTGGACAGGGGACGATTGGAAACACCATATATTTT.

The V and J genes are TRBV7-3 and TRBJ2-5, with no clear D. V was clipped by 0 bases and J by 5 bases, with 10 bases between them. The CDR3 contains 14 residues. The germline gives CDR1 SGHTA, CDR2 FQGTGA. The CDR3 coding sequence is TGTGCCAGCAGCTTAACGCCGGGTTGGGAGACCCAGTACTTC. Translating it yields CASSLTPGWETQYF.

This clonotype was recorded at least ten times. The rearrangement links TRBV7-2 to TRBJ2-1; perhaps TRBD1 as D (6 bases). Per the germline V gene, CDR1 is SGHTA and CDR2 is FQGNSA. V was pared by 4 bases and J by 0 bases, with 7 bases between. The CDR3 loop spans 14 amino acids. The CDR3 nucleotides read TGTGCCAGCAGCTCGACAGGCTCCTACAATGAGCAGTTCTTC. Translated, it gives CASSSTGSYNEQFF. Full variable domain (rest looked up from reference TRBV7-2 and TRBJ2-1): GAGVSQSPSNKVTEKGKDVELRCDPISGHTALYWYRQSLGQGLEFLIYFQGNSAPDKSGLPSDRFSAERTGGSVSTLTIQRTQQEDSAVYLCASSSTGSYNEQFFGPGTRLTVL.

The DNA of the CDR3 is TGTGCCAGCAGTGAATTAGAGACAAGGGGAGGCTACACCTTC. Amino acids: CASSELETRGGYTF. V usage is TRBV2 and J usage is TRBJ1-2; possible D gene TRBD1, 5 bases. Trimming took 2 bases from V and 8 from J, leaving 15 bases between them. Germline lookup yields CDR1 SNHLY and CDR2 FYNNEI. This CDR3 has 14 amino acids. Full variable domain (rest looked up from reference TRBV2 and TRBJ1-2): EPEVTQTPSHQVTQMGQEVILRCVPISNHLYFYWYRQILGQKVEFLVSFYNNEISEKSEIFDDQFSVERPDGSNFTLKIRSTKLEDSAMYFCASSELETRGGYTFGSGTRLTVV.

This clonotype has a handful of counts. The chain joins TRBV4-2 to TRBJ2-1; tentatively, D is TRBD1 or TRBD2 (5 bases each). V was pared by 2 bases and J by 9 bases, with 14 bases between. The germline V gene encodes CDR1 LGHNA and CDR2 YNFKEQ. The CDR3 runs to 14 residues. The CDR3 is CASSQPMGPSEQFF. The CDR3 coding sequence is TGTGCCAGCAGCCAACCGATGGGACCCAGTGAGCAGTTCTTC.

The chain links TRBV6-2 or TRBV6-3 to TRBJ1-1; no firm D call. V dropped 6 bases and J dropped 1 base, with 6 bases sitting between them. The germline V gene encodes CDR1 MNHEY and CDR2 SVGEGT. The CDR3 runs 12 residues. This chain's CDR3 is CASRRTNTEAFF. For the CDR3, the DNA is TGTGCCAGCAGACGGACGAACACTGAAGCTTTCTTT.

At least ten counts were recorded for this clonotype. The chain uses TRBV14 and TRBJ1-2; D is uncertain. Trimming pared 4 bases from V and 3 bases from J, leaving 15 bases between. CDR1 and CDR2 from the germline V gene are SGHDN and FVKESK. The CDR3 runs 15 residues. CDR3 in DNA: TGTGCCAGCAGCCCGATCACGGGATCCCACTATGGCTACACCTTC. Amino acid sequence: CASSPITGSHYGYTF.

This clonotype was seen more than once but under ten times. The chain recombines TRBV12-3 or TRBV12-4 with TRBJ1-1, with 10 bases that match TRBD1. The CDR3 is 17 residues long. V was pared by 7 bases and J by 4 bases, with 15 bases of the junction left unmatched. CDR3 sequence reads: CASTSWGDRGPFTEAFF. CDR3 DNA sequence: TGTGCCAGCACTTCTTGGGGGGACAGGGGTCCGTTCACTGAAGCTTTCTTT.

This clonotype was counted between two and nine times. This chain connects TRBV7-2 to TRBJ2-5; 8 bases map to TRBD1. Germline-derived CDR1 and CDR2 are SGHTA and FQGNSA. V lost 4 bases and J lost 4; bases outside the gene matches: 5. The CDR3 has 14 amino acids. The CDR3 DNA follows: TGTGCCAGCAGCTCCAGGGGGCCAGTAGAGACCCAGTACTTC. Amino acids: CASSSRGPVETQYF.

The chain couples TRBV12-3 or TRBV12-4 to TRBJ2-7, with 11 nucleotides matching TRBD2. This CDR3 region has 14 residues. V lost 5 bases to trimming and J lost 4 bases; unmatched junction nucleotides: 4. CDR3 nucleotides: TGTGCCAGCAGTAGTAGCGGGGGGGAGTACGAGCAGTACTTC. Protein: CASSSSGGEYEQYF.

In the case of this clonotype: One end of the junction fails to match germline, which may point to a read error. This CDR3 is CASSLLRSGGGVKTEAFF. The CDR3 nucleotides read TGTGCCAGCAGCCTACTCCGGAGTGGCGGGGGGGTGAAGACTGAAGCTTTCTTT. The chain combines TRBV6-2 or TRBV6-3 with TRBJ1-1, with D perhaps TRBD1 (5 bases). Germline V gives CDR1 MNHEY, CDR2 SVGEGT. This CDR3 has 18 residues.

CDR3 amino acids: CASRSVDRGPGIYGYTF. Here the CDR3 DNA reads TGTGCCAGCAGATCCGTCGACAGGGGGCCGGGAATCTATGGCTACACCTTC. This chain links TRBV12-3 or TRBV12-4 with TRBJ1-2, with 10 bases identical to TRBD1. This CDR3 is 17 amino acids long. V dropped 6 bases and J dropped 4; count of bases not matched to a gene: 14.

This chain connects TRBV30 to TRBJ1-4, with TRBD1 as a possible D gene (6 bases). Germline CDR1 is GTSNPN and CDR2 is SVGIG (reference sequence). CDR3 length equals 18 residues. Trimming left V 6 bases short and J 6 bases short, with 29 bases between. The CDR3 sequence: CACSGDGDTGDSDEKLFF. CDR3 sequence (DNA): TGTGCCTGTTCTGGGGACGGGGACACGGGAGATTCGGATGAAAAACTGTTTTTT. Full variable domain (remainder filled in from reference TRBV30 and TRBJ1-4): SQTIHQWPATLVQPVGSPLSLECTVEGTSNPNLYWYRQAAGRGLQLLFYSVGIGQISSEVPQNLSASRPQDRQFILSSKKLLLSDSGFYLCACSGDGDTGDSDEKLFFGSGTQLSVL.

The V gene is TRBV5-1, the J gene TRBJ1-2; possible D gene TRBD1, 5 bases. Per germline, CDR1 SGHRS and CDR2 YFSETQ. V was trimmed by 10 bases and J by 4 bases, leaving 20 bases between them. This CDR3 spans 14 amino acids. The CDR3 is CASQGSGPSYGYTF. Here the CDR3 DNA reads TGCGCCTCCCAGGGTTCGGGGCCCTCCTATGGCTACACCTTC.

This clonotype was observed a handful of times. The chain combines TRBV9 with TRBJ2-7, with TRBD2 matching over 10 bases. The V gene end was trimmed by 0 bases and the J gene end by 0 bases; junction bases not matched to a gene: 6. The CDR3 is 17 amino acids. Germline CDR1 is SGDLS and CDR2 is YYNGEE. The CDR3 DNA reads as TGTGCCAGCAGCGTAGGAGGTAGCGGGGGGAGCTCCTACGAGCAGTACTTC. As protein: CASSVGGSGGSSYEQYF.

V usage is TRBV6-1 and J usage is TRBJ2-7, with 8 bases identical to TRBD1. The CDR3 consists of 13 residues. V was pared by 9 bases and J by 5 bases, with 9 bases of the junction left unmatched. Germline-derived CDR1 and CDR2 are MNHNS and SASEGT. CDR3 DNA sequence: TGTGCCAGTCGGACAGGGAGCCCCCACGAGCAGTACTTC. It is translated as CASRTGSPHEQYF.

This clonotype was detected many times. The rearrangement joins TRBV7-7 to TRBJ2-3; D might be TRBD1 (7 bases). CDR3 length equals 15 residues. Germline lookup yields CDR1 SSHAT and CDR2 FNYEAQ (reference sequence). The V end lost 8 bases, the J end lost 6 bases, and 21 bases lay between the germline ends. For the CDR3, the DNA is TGTGCCAGCGGAATGGGGGGCAGGGGGATGGATACGCAGTATTTT. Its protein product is CASGMGGRGMDTQYF.